This TCR beta chain was identified during a study of metastatic and nonmetastatic thyroid tumors. Study-wide context: The authors compared repertoires across blood and tumor or nodule tissue from malignant and benign thyroid patients.

The CDR3 runs 15 residues. The germline CDR1 and CDR2 sequences are MRHNA and SNTAGT. V lost 2 bases and J lost 5; bases outside the gene matches: 5. Authors' analysis steps: A classifier for distant metastasis in papillary thyroid cancer was constructed using CDR3 differences observed across clinicopathological groups. TCRdb reassembled clones from the PCR reads with MiXCR. These V and J calls rely on TCRdb rather than the paper's analysis. The table has roughly 8,000 clones, 23% seen once. This clone is deemed medium-sized (0.01 to 0.1%). The antigen remains undetermined. Until they underwent thyroid surgery, no patient had received any treatment. Study-level findings and limits: It was reportedly found that TCR beta diversity was significantly higher in malignant thyroid tumors than in benign nodules, a difference seen in both blood and tumor samples.

The specimen was tumor tissue. This receptor was obtained from a female donor with papillary thyroid cancer or a benign thyroid nodule (not recorded which). Some clones in this sample may be carry-over from other donors' samples. The chain links TRBV6-4 to TRBJ1-5; 8 nucleotides align to TRBD1. CDR3 protein: CASSDGTGGDQPQHF. In DNA, the CDR3 is TGTGCCAGCAGTGACGGGACAGGAGGGGATCAGCCCCAGCATTTT.